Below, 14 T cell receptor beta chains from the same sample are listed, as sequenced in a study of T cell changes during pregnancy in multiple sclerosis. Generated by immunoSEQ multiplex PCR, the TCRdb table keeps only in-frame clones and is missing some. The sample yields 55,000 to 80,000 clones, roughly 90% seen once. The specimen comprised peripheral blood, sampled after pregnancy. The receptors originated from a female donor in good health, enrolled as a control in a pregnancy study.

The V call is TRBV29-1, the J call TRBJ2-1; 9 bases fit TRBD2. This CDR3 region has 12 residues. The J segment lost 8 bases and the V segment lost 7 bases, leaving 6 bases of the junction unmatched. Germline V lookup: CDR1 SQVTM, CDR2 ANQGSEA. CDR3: CSGAGGRDEQFF. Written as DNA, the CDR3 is TGCAGCGGAGCGGGAGGCCGGGATGAGCAGTTCTTC.

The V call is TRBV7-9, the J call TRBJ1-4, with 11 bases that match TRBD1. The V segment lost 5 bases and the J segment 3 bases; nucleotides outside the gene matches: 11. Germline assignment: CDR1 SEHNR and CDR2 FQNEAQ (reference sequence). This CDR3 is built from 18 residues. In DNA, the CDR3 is TGTGCCAGCAGCCCCTTCGGGACAGGGGGTTGGGCTAATGAAAAACTGTTTTTT. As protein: CASSPFGTGGWANEKLFF. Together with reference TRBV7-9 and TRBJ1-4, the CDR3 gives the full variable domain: DTGVSQNPRHKITKRGQNVTFRCDPISEHNRLYWYRQTLGQGPEFLTYFQNEAQLEKSRLLSDRFSAERPKGSFSTLEIQRTEQGDSAMYLCASSPFGTGGWANEKLFFGSGTQLSVL.

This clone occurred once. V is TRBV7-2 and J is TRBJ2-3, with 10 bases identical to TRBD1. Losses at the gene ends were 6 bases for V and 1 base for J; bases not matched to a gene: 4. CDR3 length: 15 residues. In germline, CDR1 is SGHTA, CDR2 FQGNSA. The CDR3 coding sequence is TGTGCCAGCAGATCTGGGACAGGGGGCACAGATACGCAGTATTTT. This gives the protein CASRSGTGGTDTQYF. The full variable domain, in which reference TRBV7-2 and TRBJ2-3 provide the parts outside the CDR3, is GAGVSQSPSNKVTEKGKDVELRCDPISGHTALYWYRQSLGQGLEFLIYFQGNSAPDKSGLPSDRFSAERTGGSVSTLTIQRTQQEDSAVYLCASRSGTGGTDTQYFGPGTRLTVL.

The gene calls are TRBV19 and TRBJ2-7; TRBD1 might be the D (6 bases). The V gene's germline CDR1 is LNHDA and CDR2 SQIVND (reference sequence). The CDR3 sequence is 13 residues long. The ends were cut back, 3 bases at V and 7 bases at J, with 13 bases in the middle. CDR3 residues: CASSITLTGEQYF. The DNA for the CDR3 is TGTGCCAGTAGTATCACCCTAACAGGGGAGCAGTACTTC.

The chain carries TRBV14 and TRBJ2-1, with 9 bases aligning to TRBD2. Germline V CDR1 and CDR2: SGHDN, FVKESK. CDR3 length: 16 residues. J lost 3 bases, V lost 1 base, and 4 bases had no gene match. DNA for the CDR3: TGTGCCAGCAGCCAAGTCAGACTAGCGGACTACAATGAGCAGTTCTTC. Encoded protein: CASSQVRLADYNEQFF.

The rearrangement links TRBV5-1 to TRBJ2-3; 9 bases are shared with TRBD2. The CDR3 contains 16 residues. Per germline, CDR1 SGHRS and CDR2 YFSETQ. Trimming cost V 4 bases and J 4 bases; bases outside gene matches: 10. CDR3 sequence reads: CASSVGLAGGPDTQYF. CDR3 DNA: TGCGCCAGCAGCGTGGGACTAGCTGGGGGACCAGATACGCAGTATTTT. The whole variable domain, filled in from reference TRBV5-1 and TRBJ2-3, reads KAGVTQTPRYLIKTRGQQVTLSCSPISGHRSVSWYQQTPGQGLQFLFEYFSETQRNKGNFPGRFSGRQFSNSRSEMNVSTLELGDSALYLCASSVGLAGGPDTQYFGPGTRLTVL.

The CDR3 DNA is TGTGCCAGCAGCACAGGGACAGCTAGCACAGATACGCAGTATTTT. Translating it yields CASSTGTASTDTQYF. This chain joins TRBV7-2 and TRBJ2-3; 7 bases are a match to TRBD1. Germline-derived CDR1 and CDR2 are SGHTA and FQGNSA. The CDR3 contains 15 residues. V shed 5 bases, J shed 0 bases, and the junction held 5 bases outside the gene matches.

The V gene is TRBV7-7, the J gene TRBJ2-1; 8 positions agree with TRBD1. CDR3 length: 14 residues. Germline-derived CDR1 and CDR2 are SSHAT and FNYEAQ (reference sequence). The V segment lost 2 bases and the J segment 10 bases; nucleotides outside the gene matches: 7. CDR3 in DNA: TGTGCCAGCAGCTTAACCGCAGGGGGCGGGGAGCAGTTCTTC. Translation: CASSLTAGGGEQFF.

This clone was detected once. CDR3 nucleotides: TGTGCCAGCAGCTTACCCCTTAGGGGACAGTTTTACGCTTTCTTT. Translating gives CASSLPLRGQFYAFF. The chain uses TRBV7-8 and TRBJ1-1, with 7 bases identical to TRBD1. The CDR3 has 15 residues. Trimming cost V 2 bases and J 11 bases; bases outside gene matches: 14. The germline V gene has CDR1 SGHVS and CDR2 FQNEAQ.

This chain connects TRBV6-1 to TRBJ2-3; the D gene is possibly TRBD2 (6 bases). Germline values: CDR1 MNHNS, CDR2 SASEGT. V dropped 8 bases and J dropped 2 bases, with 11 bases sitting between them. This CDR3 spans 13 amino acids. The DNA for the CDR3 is TGTGCCAGCCTGCGGGACTCCACAGATACGCAGTATTTT. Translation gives CASLRDSTDTQYF.

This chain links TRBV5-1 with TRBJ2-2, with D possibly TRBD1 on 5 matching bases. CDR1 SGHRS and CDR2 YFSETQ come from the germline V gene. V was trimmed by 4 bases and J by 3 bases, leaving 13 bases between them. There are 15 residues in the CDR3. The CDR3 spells CASSPRASDTGELFF. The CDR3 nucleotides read TGCGCCAGCAGCCCCAGGGCTTCGGACACCGGGGAGCTGTTTTTT. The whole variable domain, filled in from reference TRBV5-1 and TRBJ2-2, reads KAGVTQTPRYLIKTRGQQVTLSCSPISGHRSVSWYQQTPGQGLQFLFEYFSETQRNKGNFPGRFSGRQFSNSRSEMNVSTLELGDSALYLCASSPRASDTGELFFGEGSRLTVL.

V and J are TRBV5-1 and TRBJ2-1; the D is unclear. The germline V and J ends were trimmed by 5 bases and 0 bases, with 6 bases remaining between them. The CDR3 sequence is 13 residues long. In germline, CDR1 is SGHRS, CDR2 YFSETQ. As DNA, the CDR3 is TGCGCCAGCAGACTTAGCTCCTACAATGAGCAGTTCTTC. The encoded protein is CASRLSSYNEQFF. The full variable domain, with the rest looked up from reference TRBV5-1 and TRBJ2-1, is KAGVTQTPRYLIKTRGQQVTLSCSPISGHRSVSWYQQTPGQGLQFLFEYFSETQRNKGNFPGRFSGRQFSNSRSEMNVSTLELGDSALYLCASRLSSYNEQFFGPGTRLTVL.

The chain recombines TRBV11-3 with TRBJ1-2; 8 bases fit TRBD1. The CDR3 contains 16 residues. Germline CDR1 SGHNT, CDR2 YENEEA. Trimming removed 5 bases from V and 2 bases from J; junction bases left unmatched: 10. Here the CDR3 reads CASSRETGEGNYGYTF. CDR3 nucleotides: TGTGCCAGCAGCCGGGAGACAGGGGAGGGAAACTATGGCTACACCTTC.

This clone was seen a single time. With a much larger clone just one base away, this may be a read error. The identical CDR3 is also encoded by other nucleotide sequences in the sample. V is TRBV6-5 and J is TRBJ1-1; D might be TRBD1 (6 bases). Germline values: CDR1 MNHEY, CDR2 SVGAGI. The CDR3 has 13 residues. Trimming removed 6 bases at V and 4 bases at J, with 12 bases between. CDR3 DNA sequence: TGTGCCAGCAGCCAAGGACAGACCACTGAAGCTTTCTTT. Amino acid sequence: CASSQGQTTEAFF.